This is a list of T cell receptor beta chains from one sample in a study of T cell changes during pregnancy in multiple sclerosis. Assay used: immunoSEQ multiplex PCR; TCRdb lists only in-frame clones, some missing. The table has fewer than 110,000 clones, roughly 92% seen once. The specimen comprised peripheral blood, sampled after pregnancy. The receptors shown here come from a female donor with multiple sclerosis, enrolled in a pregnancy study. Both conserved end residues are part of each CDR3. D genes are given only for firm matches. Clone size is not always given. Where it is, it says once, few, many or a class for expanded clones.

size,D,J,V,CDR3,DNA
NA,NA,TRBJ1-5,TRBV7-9,CASSLAGSADSGNQPQHF,TGTGCCAGCAGCTTAGCCGGTAGTGCTGATTCGGGCAATCAGCCCCAGCATTTT
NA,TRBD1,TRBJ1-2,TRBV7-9,CASSLGPETGNYGYTF,TGTGCCAGCAGCTTAGGACCCGAGACAGGGAACTATGGCTACACCTTC
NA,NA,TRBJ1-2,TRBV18,CASSPSTATYGYTF,TGTGCCAGCTCACCATCAACAGCTACCTATGGCTACACCTTC
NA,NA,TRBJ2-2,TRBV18,CASSPPQRAVGELFF,TGTGCCAGCTCACCACCCCAGAGGGCTGTCGGGGAGCTGTTTTTT
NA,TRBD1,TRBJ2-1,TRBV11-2,CASSVLTGTGVGNEQFF,TGTGCCAGCAGCGTACTTACCGGGACAGGGGTTGGCAATGAGCAGTTCTTC
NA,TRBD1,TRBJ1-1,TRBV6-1,CASSEETGLNTEAFF,TGTGCCAGCAGTGAGGAGACAGGGCTGAACACTGAAGCTTTCTTT
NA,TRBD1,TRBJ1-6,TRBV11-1,CASSSLGGGTPNSPLHF,TGTGCCAGCAGCTCCTTAGGGGGCGGCACACCGAATTCACCCCTCCACTTT
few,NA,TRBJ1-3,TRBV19,CASHTGSAGNTIYF,TGTGCCAGTCACACAGGGTCGGCTGGAAACACCATATATTTT
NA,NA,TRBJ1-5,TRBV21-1,CASSGQGAAGGAGSNQPQHF,TGTGCCAGCAGCGGACAAGGGGCGGCAGGGGGCGCTGGGAGCAATCAGCCCCAGCATTTT
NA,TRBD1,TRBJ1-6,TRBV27,CASSILTGGNSPLHF,TGTGCCAGCAGTATCCTGACAGGGGGGAATTCACCCCTCCACTTT
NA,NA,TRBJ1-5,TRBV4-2,CASSQDEAGFYQPQHF,TGTGCCAGCAGCCAAGATGAGGCGGGGTTTTATCAGCCCCAGCATTTT
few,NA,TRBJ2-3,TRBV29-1,CSVGLSGSDTQYF,TGCAGCGTGGGACTTTCAGGGTCTGATACGCAGTATTTT